This section outlines one T cell receptor (beta chain) sequence together with its context. Its antigen remains unidentified. No much larger clone is present one base from it, and per-base qualities are unavailable. The record originates from a study of shared clonotypes between healthy human individuals (dated by TCRdb to the early 2020s). At the level of the whole study: The cohort comprised a couple of women and three men aged 18 to 49 years. For each donor, three plates each were used for CD4 naive and CD4 memory, two plates were used for CD8 naive, and one plate was used for CD8 memory. The study deeply sequenced blood TCR repertoires of about 5 healthy adults to estimate repertoire size and the extent of clonotype sharing between individuals. To increase sequencing depth and limit assay-specific biases, different laboratories used diverse techniques to prepare libraries and sequence TCR repertoires. Between about 0.8 and 9 billion PBMCs per donor were obtained by leukapheresis.

For the CD8 naive samples, CD45RO-negative cells were positively selected for CCR7, yielding a CD45RA+CCR7+ population from which TemRA cells were excluded. The donors were healthy, HIV-negative adults who had no recently reported acute infections or vaccinations. Every donor was a Caucasian adult living in Nashville, Tennessee, USA. Blood was obtained by leukapheresis, after which PBMCs were separated by Ficoll-Histopaque density gradient centrifugation and cryopreserved in liquid nitrogen vapor phase. Purity and quantity of every magnetically sorted T cell population were checked by analytical flow cytometry. Each sorted fraction had its genomic DNA isolated and then quantified by UV absorbance on a Nanodrop 2000c. The CDR3 sequence holds 16 residues, the cysteine and phenylalanine included. The kept DNA is CDR3 alone, 48 bases in frame from the first base. The junction carries 23 bases between V and J, which are trimmed by 6 bases and 7 bases respectively. The CDR1 and CDR2 encoded by the germline V gene are SGHTS and YDEGEE.

The study at large found these results: Even with the large sequencing depth, rarefaction of the sorted-subset datasets indicated that sequencing was incomplete. Naive subsets generally had larger estimated clonotype richness than memory subsets did. Clonotypes shared by all four sorted-subset donors showed higher generation probabilities than non-shared clonotypes. The small number of donors limited the genetic and exposure-history diversity represented. Across a handful of donors, roughly 5.1% of naive CD4, approximately 4% of naive CD8, around 2.1% of memory CD4, and around 0.4% of memory CD8 clonotypes were shared. Pairwise subsampling led to the expectation that sequencing depth would affect the degree of clonotype sharing among donors. Sampling was limited to blood, and TCR repertoires in tissue likely differ from TCR repertoires in blood.

TCR CDR3 regions were amplified from genomic DNA by multiplex PCR using the deep immunoSEQ assay. Extracted genomic DNA from each cell subset was distributed evenly across all wells of several immunoSEQ 96-well plates, and each plate was treated as a replicate. For sorted subsets, each replicate PCR was loaded with approximately 200 ng genomic DNA, equivalent to 30,000 or so T cell genomes. Purified libraries were quantified with a Qubit 3.0 fluorometer, sized on a Bioanalyzer 2100, and re-quantified with the KAPA Library Quantification kit. Every immunoSEQ 96-well plate was sequenced on a separate single-read 150-cycle Illumina NextSeq 550 flow cell. The authors' analysis ran thus. Because only junctional sequences without quality scores were contained in the immunoSEQ output, filtering matching that applied to full-length reads could not be performed. To assign V/J genes and CDR3, sequences were annotated using PyIR, a Python wrapper for IgBLAST v1.9, with IMGT germline references. Reads with weak V/J assignments (E-value above 1e-6), missing CDR3, stop codons, out-of-frame junctions, or ambiguous translated residues were removed. V3J clonotypes were defined as sequences sharing an identical inferred V gene, J gene, and CDR3 amino acid sequence. The percentage overlap between two repertoires was calculated by dividing the number of shared unique clonotypes by the size of the smaller repertoire. Richness of each repertoire was evaluated using RTK rarefaction, the Chao1 estimator, and Recon v2.1 estimates of unobserved clonotypes. For all TCRbeta clonotypes obtained by the gDNA method from a few donors, generation probabilities were computed with OLGA. TCRdb carries this immuneACCESS record with in-frame sequences only. Its versions omit some clonotypes, under half of them owing to an unresolved V gene in the studies checked, with the rest unexplained. V, J and clone size derive from that table, while D and trimming were established from the DNA sequence. Within this sample are about 590,000 clones, with about 95% of them counted one time only. The ten largest make up 0.095% to 0.12% of the sample.

Recombination linked TRBV5-8 to TRBJ1-5; tentative D gene TRBD1, with 6 bases matching. This receptor was obtained from a woman aged 25 to 39 in good health. Sequencing input: naive CD8+ T cells sorted from blood. Taken with the paper, the label for cell subset or site translates to: CD45RA+CCR7+. Here the CDR3 is given as CASTNRGNRARQPQHF. In nucleotide form, the sequence is TGTGCCAGCACCAACCGGGGGAACAGGGCACGGCAGCCCCAGCATTTT.